The entry below gives a single TCR beta chain sequence along with its context. CDR1 is SGHVS, CDR2 FQNEAQ, per germline. The CDR3 contains 15 residues. The ends were cut back, 3 bases at V and 3 bases at J, with 14 bases in the middle. The time point here: pre-sensitization, week 0. The treatment is: therapeutic diphenylcyclopropenone sensitization with weekly scalp DPC. These data belong to a study of human T cells and chemical hapten exposure. The overall study: Weekly administration of diphenylcyclopropenone to the scalp of patients continued throughout the approximately 26-week study.

The authors' processing: TCR counts had a median of approximately 87,000 per sample and spanned roughly 20,000 to 690,600. In TCRdb, the RACE reads were re-called with MiXCR into one record per CDR3 protein. None of the V and J calls come from the authors' own analysis; TCRdb made them. The data contain around 120,000 distinct CDR3 sequences, roughly 13% of them singletons. The clonotype originates from a woman aged 18-29 years with alopecia areata. Some clones in this sample may be carry-over from other donors' samples. The J gene is TRBJ2-5, the V gene TRBV7-8, with D possibly being TRBD2 (5 bases). The sample was whole blood, taken in connection with sensitization to the hapten diphenylcyclopropenone (DPC). The DNA of the CDR3 is TGTGCCAGCAGCTTTTCCGGGTTAGCGAAAGAGACCCAGTACTTC. Protein: CASSFSGLAKETQYF. The whole variable domain, remainder taken from reference TRBV7-8 and TRBJ2-5, is GAGVSQSPRYKVAKRGQDVALRCDPISGHVSLFWYQQALGQGPEFLTYFQNEAQLDKSGLPSDRFFAERPEGSVSTLKIQRTQQEDSAVYLCASSFSGLAKETQYFGPGTRLLVL.